This T cell receptor beta chain was recorded in a study of cytomegalovirus exposure and HLA in healthy donors. In the study overall: Previous work identified 120 million or so unique TCR beta sequences from 200 million or so T cells. The study, taken as a whole, reports: Cytomegalovirus association was listed for around 170 TCR beta chains. With later analysis, a missense DCLRE1C variant became linked to TCR beta V- and J-gene trimming. Confirmation in vitro established that three CMV-associated chains were specific for CMV antigens.

V shed 6 bases and J 6 bases; nucleotides not matched to a gene: 5. The CDR3 contains 13 residues. The V gene's germline CDR1 is SNHLY and CDR2 FYNNEI. PCR employed 60 Vbeta and 13 Jbeta primers. Assay used: immunoSEQ multiplex PCR; TCRdb lists only in-frame clones, some missing. In the table there are roughly 200,000 clones, 70% of which are singletons. In the case of this clone: The antigen is not known.

Material: PBMCs. The sequence was obtained from a man aged 40-55 years in good health and CMV-seropositive. This chain connects TRBV2 to TRBJ2-1; TRBD2 aligns across 7 bases. CDR3 sequence reads: CASRIAGGNEQFF. The CDR3 DNA reads TGTGCCAGCAGAATAGCGGGTGGCAATGAGCAGTTCTTC.